The T cell receptor (beta chain) under discussion was sequenced for a study of cytomegalovirus exposure and HLA in healthy donors. Study results and limitations: Accurate prediction of HLA-A and HLA-B alleles (for most subjects) was reportedly achieved from TCR beta sequences. Accounts indicate the classifier identified cytomegalovirus status with strong specificity and sensitivity. Follow-up analysis seemed to connect common viral pathogens with several of the most significant clusters identified.

The CDR3 contains 18 residues. In germline, CDR1 is SGHTA, CDR2 FQGTGA. V lost 5 bases to trimming and J lost 3 bases, with 26 bases between them. Turning to this clone: Its target is not known.

Primers for the PCR totalled 60 Vbeta and 13 Jbeta. Profiling relied on immunoSEQ multiplex PCR, and the TCRdb table lists in-frame clones only, not all of them. This sample yields under 100,000 clones, of which about three quarters are seen a single time; about 16% belongs to the top ten. The J gene is TRBJ2-7, the V gene TRBV7-3; D gene unclear. The sequence was collected from a woman aged 45 to 65 in good health and CMV-seropositive. Sequencing was performed on PBMCs. The CDR3 DNA is TGTGCCAGCAGCATCACACACATCCTAGGATATCGAGACTACGAGCAGTACTTC. This codes for CASSITHILGYRDYEQYF.